This TCR beta chain is drawn from a study of Ad26.COV2.S vaccination and SARS-CoV-2 variants. As for the study in general: Enrolled in COV1001, the donor was in the Ad26.COV2.S trial arm, which received the vaccine. Intramuscularly, Ad26.COV2.S was given either once or twice, 56 days apart. The study's findings and limits: Recipients of vaccine and of placebo showed similar breadth of their non-spike TCR repertoires.

As for this clone: Its specificity is not known.

Assay used: immunoSEQ multiplex PCR; TCRdb lists only in-frame clones, some missing. Of 350,000 to 550,000 clones detected, 75% to 90% appear once; the ten largest clones hold 2.5%. Trimming shortened V by 1 base and J by 1 base, and 15 bases separated the two germline ends. There are 17 residues in the CDR3. CDR1 and CDR2 (germline): SGHKS, YYEKEE (reference sequence). Treatment defined: roughly 19 received Ad26.COV2.S at low or high dose, single or two shots; several received placebo; per-sample allocation not given. Samples came from day 63 after the first vaccine or placebo injection. The sequenced sample was peripheral blood, obtained in a trial of Ad26.COV2.S vaccine versus placebo. V gene TRBV5-5 combines with J gene TRBJ1-5; tentatively, D is TRBD1 (6 bases). This receptor was identified in a person between 18 and 59 years old who received the Ad26.COV2.S COVID-19 vaccine or a placebo. This chain's CDR3 is CASSLWVTGLSNQPQHF. DNA for the CDR3: TGTGCCAGCAGCTTGTGGGTAACAGGGTTAAGCAATCAGCCCCAGCATTTT.